Presented here are 21 T cell receptor beta chains from one specimen sequenced in a study of blood T cells in healthy people across ages. A second PCR of about 7 to 12 cycles used a sample-barcoded 5' primer and a J-beta primer mix. TCRdb re-called the 5' RACE reads with MiXCR, one entry per CDR3 protein. This sample has roughly 1.7 million distinct CDR3 sequences, with around 36% found just once. What was sequenced was blood. These receptors came from a woman aged 25 to 45 in good health.

The chain carries TRBV6-5 and TRBJ1-1, with D perhaps matching TRBD1 (5 bases). There are 16 residues in the CDR3. The germline V gene has CDR1 MNHEY and CDR2 SVGAGI. The germline V and J ends were trimmed by 0 bases and 0 bases, with 11 bases remaining between them. CDR3 region: CASSYSNGGMNTEAFF. CDR3 bases: TGTGCCAGCAGTTACTCGAATGGGGGGATGAACACTGAAGCTTTCTTT.

The gene calls are TRBV4-1 and TRBJ2-2; D ambiguous. This CDR3 contains 13 residues. CDR1 is MGHRA and CDR2 is YSYEKL in the germline V gene. V lost 4 bases and J lost 8, with 11 bases in between. CDR3 protein: CASSRLVGGELFF. DNA of the CDR3: TGCGCCAGCAGCCGATTAGTGGGGGGGGAGCTGTTTTTT.

This clonotype was recorded many times. The rearrangement joins TRBV20-1 to TRBJ2-5; 14 nucleotides line up with TRBD2. V lost 6 bases to trimming and J lost 4 bases; unmatched junction nucleotides: 4. The CDR3 consists of 14 residues. The V gene's germline CDR1 is DFQATT and CDR2 SNEGSKA (reference sequence). The CDR3 is CSATGTSGRETQYF. In nucleotides, the CDR3 is TGCAGTGCAACCGGGACTAGCGGGAGAGAGACCCAGTACTTC.

The rearrangement joins TRBV6-5 to TRBJ2-1; TRBD1 agrees at 12 bases. The CDR3 contains 19 residues. CDR1 is MNHEY and CDR2 is SVGAGI in the germline V gene. V lost 2 bases, J lost 10 bases, and 18 bases stayed unmatched. The CDR3 bases are TGTGCCAGCAGTTACGGATCCAACTGGGACAGGGGGCCGCTTAGGGAGCAGTTCTTC. It specifies CASSYGSNWDRGPLREQFF.

Notes on this clonotype: Given a much more abundant clone one base away, this may be a read error. The chain carries TRBV20-1 and TRBJ1-2, with D hard to call. The CDR3 covers 13 residues. Germline V gene sequence: CDR1 DFQATT, CDR2 SNEGSKA (reference sequence). With 5 bases removed from V and 5 bases from J, the gap between germline ends came to 15 bases. DNA for the CDR3: TGCAGTGCTGTGGTCCCGGTGGGGTATGGCTACACCTTC. It codes for CSAVVPVGYGYTF.

CDR3 loop: CSVTGQALTEAFF. The CDR3 coding sequence is TGCAGCGTTACGGGACAGGCGCTCACTGAAGCTTTCTTT. The rearrangement joins TRBV29-1 to TRBJ1-1; 8 positions agree with TRBD1. The CDR3 extends over 13 amino acids. J gave up 4 bases and V 5 bases, and 6 bases lay outside the gene matches. In germline, CDR1 is SQVTM, CDR2 ANQGSEA.

This clonotype turned up a few times. The chain has TRBV11-2 and TRBJ2-2; D unclear. This CDR3 contains 18 residues. Germline V gene sequence: CDR1 SGHAT, CDR2 FQNNGV. The V and J ends lost 5 bases and 2 bases respectively, with 21 bases between them. The CDR3 region has the DNA TGTGCCAGCAGCCCACCCCTAATAGCCCGCTCCAACACCGGGGAGCTGTTTTTT. Amino acids: CASSPPLIARSNTGELFF.

To note about this clonotype: This sequence may be a read error, since a much larger clone differs from it by one base. This sequence joins TRBV4-2 and TRBJ2-3; maybe TRBD1 (5 bases). From germline, CDR1 is LGHNA and CDR2 YNFKEQ. The CDR3 is made up of 13 amino acids. CDR3 amino acids: CASSQEQTDSQYF. The CDR3 nucleotides read TGTGCCAGCAGCCAAGAACAGACAGATTCGCAGTATTTT.

This chain links TRBV27 with TRBJ1-1; D not certain. Trimming cost V 3 bases and J 5 bases, with 10 bases left between them. The CDR3 is made up of 13 amino acids. Germline V gives CDR1 MNHEY, CDR2 SMNVEV (reference sequence). The CDR3 coding sequence is TGTGCCAGCAGTTTGGGATCGAGGACTGAAGCTTTCTTT. Its protein product is CASSLGSRTEAFF.

The chain combines TRBV7-7 with TRBJ2-5, with no clear D. Trimming removed 0 bases from V and 4 bases from J, with 9 bases in between. The CDR3 runs 14 residues. Germline V gene lookup returns CDR1 SSHAT and CDR2 FNYEAQ (reference sequence). The CDR3 nucleotides read TGTGCCAGCAGCTTAGCAGGGTTGATAGAGACCCAGTACTTC. It encodes CASSLAGLIETQYF. Together with reference TRBV7-7 and TRBJ2-5, the CDR3 gives the full variable domain: GAGVSQSPRYKVTKRGQDVTLRCDPISSHATLYWYQQALGQGPEFLTYFNYEAQPDKSGLPSDRFSAERPEGSISTLTIQRTEQRDSAMYRCASSLAGLIETQYFGPGTRLLVL.

This clonotype was seen more than once but under ten times. This chain connects TRBV4-2 to TRBJ2-3; 8 bases fit TRBD2. Germline V gene lookup returns CDR1 LGHNA and CDR2 YNFKEQ. The V segment lost 5 bases and the J segment 2 bases; nucleotides outside the gene matches: 18. The CDR3 consists of 19 residues. CDR3: CASSARGAVSGAVTDTQYF. The DNA of the CDR3 is TGTGCCAGCAGCGCGCGAGGCGCGGTTAGCGGGGCAGTCACAGATACGCAGTATTTT.

The rearrangement links TRBV20-1 to TRBJ2-1, with TRBD2 matching 7 bases. The CDR3 totals 15 residues. CDR1 is DFQATT, CDR2 SNEGSKA, per germline (reference sequence). V shed 0 bases and J 2 bases; nucleotides not matched to a gene: 4. Here the CDR3 reads CSAREGGSPYNEQFF. The CDR3 DNA sequence: TGCAGTGCTAGAGAGGGCGGGAGTCCCTACAATGAGCAGTTCTTC.

This clonotype turned up a few times. This chain joins TRBV7-9 and TRBJ2-1, with 11 bases lining up with TRBD2. V dropped 3 bases and J dropped 0; count of bases not matched to a gene: 7. The CDR3 totals 18 residues. CDR1 and CDR2 from the germline V gene are SEHNR and FQNEAQ (reference sequence). The CDR3 here is CASSFGLAGPSSYNEQFF. The CDR3 DNA reads TGTGCCAGCAGCTTTGGACTAGCGGGTCCCAGCTCCTACAATGAGCAGTTCTTC. The full variable domain, completed using reference TRBV7-9 and TRBJ2-1, is DTGVSQNPRHKITKRGQNVTFRCDPISEHNRLYWYRQTLGQGPEFLTYFQNEAQLEKSRLLSDRFSAERPKGSFSTLEIQRTEQGDSAMYLCASSFGLAGPSSYNEQFFGPGTRLTVL.

This clonotype was counted once. CDR3 nucleotide sequence: TGCGCCAGCAGCCAAGACTCCAGGATAAATGAAAAACTGTTTTTT. Amino acid sequence: CASSQDSRINEKLFF. The rearrangement uses TRBV4-1 and TRBJ1-4; D not resolved. The CDR3 extends over 15 amino acids. Trimming left V 0 bases short and J 5 bases short, with 10 bases between. CDR1 MGHRA and CDR2 YSYEKL come from the germline V gene.

A remark on this clonotype: This could be a read error, since a much larger clone is one nucleotide away. The chain recombines TRBV7-7 with TRBJ2-1; D gene ambiguous. The V gene's germline CDR1 is SSHAT and CDR2 FNYEAQ (reference sequence). The CDR3 covers 13 residues. The V gene lost 5 bases and the J gene lost 7 bases, with 12 bases spanning the gap. The CDR3 nucleotides are TGTGCCAGCAGCGCGGCAGAGACGAATGAGCAGTTCTTC. It yields the protein CASSAAETNEQFF.

V gene TRBV5-1 combines with J gene TRBJ2-3, with D maybe TRBD1 (6 bases). Trimming removed 3 bases at V and 5 bases at J, with 19 bases between. The CDR3 contains 16 residues. Germline loops: CDR1 SGHRS, CDR2 YFSETQ. CDR3 protein: CASSSSGTPVEDTQYF. In DNA, the CDR3 is TGCGCCAGCAGCTCCTCCGGGACACCGGTGGAAGATACGCAGTATTTT. The variable domain in full, with the rest retrieved from reference TRBV5-1 and TRBJ2-3, is KAGVTQTPRYLIKTRGQQVTLSCSPISGHRSVSWYQQTPGQGLQFLFEYFSETQRNKGNFPGRFSGRQFSNSRSEMNVSTLELGDSALYLCASSSSGTPVEDTQYFGPGTRLTVL.

This clonotype came up a few times. The rearrangement uses TRBV10-3 and TRBJ1-1; D possibly corresponds to TRBD1 (5 bases). The germline CDR1 and CDR2 sequences are ENHRY and SYGVKD. V was trimmed by 8 bases and J by 5 bases, leaving 15 bases between them. The CDR3 is made up of 13 amino acids. The CDR3 nucleotides read TGTGCCATCGGGGCGGCAGGGCGAACTGAAGCTTTCTTT. Its protein product is CAIGAAGRTEAFF.

This clonotype has ten or more counts. The chain is built from TRBV3-1 and TRBJ2-7; D remains unclear. The CDR3 runs 11 residues. V lost 6 bases, J lost 5 bases, and 8 bases lay in between. Germline CDR1 is LGHDT and CDR2 is YNNKEL (reference sequence). The CDR3 bases are TGTGCCAGCAGTCAAAGCCACGAGCAGTACTTC. This gives the protein CASSQSHEQYF.

The V and J genes are TRBV5-1 and TRBJ2-1, with D maybe TRBD2 (6 bases). Germline loops: CDR1 SGHRS, CDR2 YFSETQ. There are 13 residues in the CDR3. The V end lost 7 bases, the J end lost 2 bases, and 10 bases lay between the germline ends. This chain's CDR3 is CASGGVTYNEQFF. CDR3 DNA: TGCGCCAGCGGAGGGGTTACCTACAATGAGCAGTTCTTC. Drawing the rest from reference TRBV5-1 and TRBJ2-1, the complete variable domain is KAGVTQTPRYLIKTRGQQVTLSCSPISGHRSVSWYQQTPGQGLQFLFEYFSETQRNKGNFPGRFSGRQFSNSRSEMNVSTLELGDSALYLCASGGVTYNEQFFGPGTRLTVL.

On this clonotype itself: One end of the junction is discordant with germline, which a read error may explain. CDR3 coding DNA: TGCAGTACTAGCACTAGCGGCACAGATACGCAGTATTTT. It translates to CSTSTSGTDTQYF. The gene calls are TRBV20-1 and TRBJ2-3; 7 bases map to TRBD2. Germline values: CDR1 DFQATT, CDR2 SNEGSKA (reference sequence). CDR3 length equals 13 residues.

The chain recombines TRBV6-1 with TRBJ1-2, with D possibly TRBD1 on 5 matching bases. Germline assignment: CDR1 MNHNS and CDR2 SASEGT. The CDR3 covers 15 residues. V lost 3 bases and J lost 4, with 15 bases in between. CDR3 residues: CASSEHPRVVYGYTF. CDR3 DNA: TGTGCCAGCAGTGAGCACCCCAGGGTTGTCTATGGCTACACCTTC.